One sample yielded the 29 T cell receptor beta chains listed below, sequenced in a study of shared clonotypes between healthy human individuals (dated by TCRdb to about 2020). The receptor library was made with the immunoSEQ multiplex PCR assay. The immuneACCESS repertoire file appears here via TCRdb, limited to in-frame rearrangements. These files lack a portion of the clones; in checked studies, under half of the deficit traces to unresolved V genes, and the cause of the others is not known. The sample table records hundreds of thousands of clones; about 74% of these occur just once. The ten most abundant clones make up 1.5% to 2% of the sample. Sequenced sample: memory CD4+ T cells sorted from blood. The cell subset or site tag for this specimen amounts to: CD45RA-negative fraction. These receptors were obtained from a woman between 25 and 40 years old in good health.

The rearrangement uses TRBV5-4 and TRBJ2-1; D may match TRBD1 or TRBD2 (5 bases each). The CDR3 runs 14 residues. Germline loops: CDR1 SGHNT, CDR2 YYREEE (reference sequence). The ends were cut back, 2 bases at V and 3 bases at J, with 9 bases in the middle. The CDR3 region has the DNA TGTGCCAGCAGCTTCCGGGGACGCTACAATGAGCAGTTCTTC. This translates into CASSFRGRYNEQFF.

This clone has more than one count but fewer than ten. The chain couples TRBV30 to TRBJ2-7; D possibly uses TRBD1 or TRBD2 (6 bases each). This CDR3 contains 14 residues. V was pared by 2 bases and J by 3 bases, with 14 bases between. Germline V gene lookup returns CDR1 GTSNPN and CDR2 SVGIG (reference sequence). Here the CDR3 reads CAWSPPGANYEQYF. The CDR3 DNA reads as TGTGCCTGGAGTCCCCCGGGGGCGAACTACGAGCAGTACTTC.

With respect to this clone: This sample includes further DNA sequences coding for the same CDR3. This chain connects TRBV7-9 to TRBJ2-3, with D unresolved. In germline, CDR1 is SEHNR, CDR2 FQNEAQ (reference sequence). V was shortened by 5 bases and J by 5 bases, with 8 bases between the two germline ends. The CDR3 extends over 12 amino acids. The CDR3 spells CASSPRRDTQYF. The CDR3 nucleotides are TGTGCCAGCAGCCCTCGACGAGATACGCAGTATTTT.

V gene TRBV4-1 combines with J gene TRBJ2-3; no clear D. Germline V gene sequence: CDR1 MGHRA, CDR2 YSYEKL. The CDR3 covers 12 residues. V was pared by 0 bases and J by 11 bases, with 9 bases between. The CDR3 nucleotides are TGCGCCAGCAGCCAAGATTATAGGTTGCAGTATTTT. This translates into CASSQDYRLQYF.

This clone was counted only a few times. The DNA for the CDR3 is TGTGCCAGCAGTCTACCCGGGACAGGATCCTACGAGCAGTACTTC. It yields the protein CASSLPGTGSYEQYF. V gene TRBV25-1 combines with J gene TRBJ2-7; 8 positions agree with TRBD1. From germline, CDR1 is MGHDK and CDR2 SYGVNS. The junction had 7 bases not matched to a gene; V was cut back by 5 bases and J by 1 base. The CDR3 has 15 residues.

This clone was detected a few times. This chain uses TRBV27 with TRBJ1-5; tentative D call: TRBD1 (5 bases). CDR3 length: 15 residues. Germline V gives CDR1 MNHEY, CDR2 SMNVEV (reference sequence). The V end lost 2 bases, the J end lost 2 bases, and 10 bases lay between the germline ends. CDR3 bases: TGTGCCAGCAGTTTAAGGGGCAACGGCAATCAGCCCCAGCATTTT. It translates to CASSLRGNGNQPQHF.

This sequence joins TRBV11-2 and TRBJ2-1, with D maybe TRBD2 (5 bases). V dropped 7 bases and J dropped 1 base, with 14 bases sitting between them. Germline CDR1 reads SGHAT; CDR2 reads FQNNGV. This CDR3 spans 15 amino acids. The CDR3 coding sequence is TGTGCCAGCACCGCAGTGAGGGTTTCCTACAATGAGCAGTTCTTC. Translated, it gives CASTAVRVSYNEQFF.

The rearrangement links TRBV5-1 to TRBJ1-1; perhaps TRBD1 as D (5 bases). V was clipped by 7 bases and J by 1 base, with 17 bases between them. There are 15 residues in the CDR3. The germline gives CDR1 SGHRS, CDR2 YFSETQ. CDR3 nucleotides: TGCGCCAGCGAGAAAGGCGGGACGGCGAACACTGAAGCTTTCTTT. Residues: CASEKGGTANTEAFF.

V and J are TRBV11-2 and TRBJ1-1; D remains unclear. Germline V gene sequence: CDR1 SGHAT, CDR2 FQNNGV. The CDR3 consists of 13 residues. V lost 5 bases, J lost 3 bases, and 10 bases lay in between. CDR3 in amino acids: CASSTTLDTEAFF. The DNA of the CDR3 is TGTGCCAGCAGCACAACCTTAGACACTGAAGCTTTCTTT.

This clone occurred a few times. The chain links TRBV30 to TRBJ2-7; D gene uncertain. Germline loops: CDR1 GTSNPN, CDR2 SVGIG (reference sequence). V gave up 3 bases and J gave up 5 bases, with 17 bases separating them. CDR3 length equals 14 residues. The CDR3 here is CAWSLRHGPDEQYF. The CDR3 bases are TGTGCCTGGAGCCTCAGACATGGACCCGACGAGCAGTACTTC.

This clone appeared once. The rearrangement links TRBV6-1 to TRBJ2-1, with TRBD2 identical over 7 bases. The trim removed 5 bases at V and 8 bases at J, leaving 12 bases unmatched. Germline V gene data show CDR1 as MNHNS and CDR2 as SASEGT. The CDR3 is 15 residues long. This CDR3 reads CASSRPSGFVDEQFF. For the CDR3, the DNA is TGTGCCAGCAGTAGACCTAGCGGTTTCGTGGATGAGCAGTTCTTC.

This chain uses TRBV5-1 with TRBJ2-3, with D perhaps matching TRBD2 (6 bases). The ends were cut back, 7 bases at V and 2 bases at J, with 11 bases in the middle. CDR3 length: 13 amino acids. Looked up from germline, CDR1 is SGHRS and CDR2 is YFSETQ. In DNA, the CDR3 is TGCGCCAGCTCTAGCGTAACCACAGATACGCAGTATTTT. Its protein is CASSSVTTDTQYF.

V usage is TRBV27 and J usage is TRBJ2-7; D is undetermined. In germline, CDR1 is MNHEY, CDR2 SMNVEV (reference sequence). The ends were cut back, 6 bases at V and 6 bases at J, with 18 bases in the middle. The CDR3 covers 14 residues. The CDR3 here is CASSLVGPTSEQYF. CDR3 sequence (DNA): TGTGCCAGCAGCCTGGTAGGGCCCACTTCCGAGCAGTACTTC.

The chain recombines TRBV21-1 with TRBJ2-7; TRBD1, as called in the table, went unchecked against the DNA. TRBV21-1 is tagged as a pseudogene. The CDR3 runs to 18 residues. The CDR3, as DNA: TGTGCCAGCAGCAAAAGCCGGCTCATCAGGGCGCCAACCTACGAGCAGTACTTC. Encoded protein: CASSKSRLIRAPTYEQYF.

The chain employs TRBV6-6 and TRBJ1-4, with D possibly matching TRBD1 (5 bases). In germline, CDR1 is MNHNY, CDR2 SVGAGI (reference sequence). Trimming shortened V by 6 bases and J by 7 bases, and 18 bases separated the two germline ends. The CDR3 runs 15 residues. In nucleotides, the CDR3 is TGTGCCAGCAGCCATTACGTGGGGGGTAGTGAAAAACTGTTTTTT. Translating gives CASSHYVGGSEKLFF.

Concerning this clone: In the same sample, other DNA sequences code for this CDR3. CDR3: CASRTGSVENTEAFF. DNA for the CDR3: TGTGCCAGCAGAACAGGGTCGGTGGAGAACACTGAAGCTTTCTTT. The chain employs TRBV28 and TRBJ1-1; weak D call: TRBD1 (6 bases). V gave up 6 bases and J gave up 1 base, with 15 bases separating them. The germline gives CDR1 MDHEN, CDR2 SYDVKM. The CDR3 covers 15 residues.

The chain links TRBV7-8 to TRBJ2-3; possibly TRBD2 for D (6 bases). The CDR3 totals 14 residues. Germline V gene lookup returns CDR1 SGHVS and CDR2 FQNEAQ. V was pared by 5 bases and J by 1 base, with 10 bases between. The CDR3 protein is CASSPGLGTDTQYF. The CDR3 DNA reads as TGTGCCAGCAGCCCGGGACTGGGCACAGATACGCAGTATTTT.

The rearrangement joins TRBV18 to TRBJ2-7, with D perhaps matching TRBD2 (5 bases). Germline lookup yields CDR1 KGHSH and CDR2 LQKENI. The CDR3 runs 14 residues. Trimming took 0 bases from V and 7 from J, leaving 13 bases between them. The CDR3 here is CASSPPGSHREQYF. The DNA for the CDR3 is TGTGCCAGCTCACCACCTGGGAGTCATAGAGAGCAGTACTTC.

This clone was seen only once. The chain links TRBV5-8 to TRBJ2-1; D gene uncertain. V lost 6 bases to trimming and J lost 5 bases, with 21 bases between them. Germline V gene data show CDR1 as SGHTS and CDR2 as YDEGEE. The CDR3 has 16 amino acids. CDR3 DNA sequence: TGTGCCAGCACCGTTCACCCCTCCCCTAGGGACAATGAGCAGTTCTTC. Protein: CASTVHPSPRDNEQFF.

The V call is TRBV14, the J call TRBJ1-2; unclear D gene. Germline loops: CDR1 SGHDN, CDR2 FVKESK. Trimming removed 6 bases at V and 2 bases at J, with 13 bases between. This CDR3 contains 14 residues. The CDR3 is CASSFRTGNYGYTF. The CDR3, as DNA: TGTGCCAGCAGTTTTAGGACGGGGAACTATGGCTACACCTTC.

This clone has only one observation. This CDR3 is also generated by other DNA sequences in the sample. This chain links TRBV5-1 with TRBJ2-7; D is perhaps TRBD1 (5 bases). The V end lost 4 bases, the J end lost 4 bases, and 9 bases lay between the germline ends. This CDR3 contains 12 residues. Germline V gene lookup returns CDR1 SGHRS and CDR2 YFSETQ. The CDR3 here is CASSPDTYEQYF. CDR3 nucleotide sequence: TGCGCCAGCAGCCCGGACACTTACGAGCAGTACTTC.

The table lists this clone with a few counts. The CDR3 protein is CASRVLGRALRETQYF. In DNA, the CDR3 is TGTGCCAGCAGGGTACTGGGGAGGGCCCTCCGGGAGACCCAGTACTTC. The rearrangement uses TRBV28 and TRBJ2-5; TRBD2 agrees at 7 bases. The CDR3 runs to 16 residues. Germline CDR1 is MDHEN and CDR2 is SYDVKM. The J segment lost 5 bases and the V segment lost 6 bases, leaving 15 bases of the junction unmatched.

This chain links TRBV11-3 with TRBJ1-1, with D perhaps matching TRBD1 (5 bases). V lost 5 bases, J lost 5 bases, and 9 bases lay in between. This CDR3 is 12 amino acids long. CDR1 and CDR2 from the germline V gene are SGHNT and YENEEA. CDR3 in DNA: TGTGCCAGCAGCAAGAGGGGAACTGAAGCTTTCTTT. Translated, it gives CASSKRGTEAFF.

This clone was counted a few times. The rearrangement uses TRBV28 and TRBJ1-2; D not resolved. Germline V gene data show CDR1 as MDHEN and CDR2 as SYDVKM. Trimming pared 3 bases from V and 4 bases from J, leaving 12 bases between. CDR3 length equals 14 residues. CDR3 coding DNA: TGTGCCAGCAGTTTGGGTCCCGAGCTCTATGGCTACACCTTC. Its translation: CASSLGPELYGYTF.

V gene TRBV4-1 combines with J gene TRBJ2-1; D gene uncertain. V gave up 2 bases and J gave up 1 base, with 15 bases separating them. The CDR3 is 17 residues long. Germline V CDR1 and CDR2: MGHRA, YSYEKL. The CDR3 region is CASSQYRITRSYNEQFF. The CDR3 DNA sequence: TGCGCCAGCAGCCAATACCGAATCACCCGGTCCTACAATGAGCAGTTCTTC.

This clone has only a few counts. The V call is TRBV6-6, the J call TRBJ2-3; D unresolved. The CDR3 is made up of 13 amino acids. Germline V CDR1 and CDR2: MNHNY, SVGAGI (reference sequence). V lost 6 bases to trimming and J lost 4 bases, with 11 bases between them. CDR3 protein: CASSLRASDTQYF. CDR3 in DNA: TGTGCCAGCAGCCTCCGCGCCTCAGATACGCAGTATTTT.

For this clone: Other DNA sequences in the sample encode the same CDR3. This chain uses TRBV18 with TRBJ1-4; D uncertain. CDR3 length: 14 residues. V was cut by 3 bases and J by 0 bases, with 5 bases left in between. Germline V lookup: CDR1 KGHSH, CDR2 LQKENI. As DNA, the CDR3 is TGTGCCAGCTCACCCGGAGCAACTAATGAAAAACTGTTTTTT. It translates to CASSPGATNEKLFF. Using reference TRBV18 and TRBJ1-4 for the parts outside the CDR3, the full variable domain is NAGVMQNPRHLVRRRGQEARLRCSPMKGHSHVYWYRQLPEEGLKFMVYLQKENIIDESGMPKERFSAEFPKEGPSILRIQQVVRGDSAAYFCASSPGATNEKLFFGSGTQLSVL.

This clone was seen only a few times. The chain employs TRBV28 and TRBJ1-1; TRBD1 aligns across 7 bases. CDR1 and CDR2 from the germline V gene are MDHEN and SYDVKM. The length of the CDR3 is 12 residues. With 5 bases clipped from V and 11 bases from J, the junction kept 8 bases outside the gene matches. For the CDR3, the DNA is TGTGCCAGCAGTCCCTTCCGCAGGGGGGCTTTCTTT. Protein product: CASSPFRRGAFF.

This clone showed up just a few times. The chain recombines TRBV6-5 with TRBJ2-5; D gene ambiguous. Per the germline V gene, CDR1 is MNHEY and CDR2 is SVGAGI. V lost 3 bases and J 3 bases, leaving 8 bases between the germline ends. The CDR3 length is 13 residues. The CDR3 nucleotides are TGTGCCAGCAGTTATCACACAAAAGAGACCCAGTACTTC. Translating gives CASSYHTKETQYF.